The clone carrying this TCR beta chain occurred many times. TCRdb recomputed calls from the RT-PCR reads with MiXCR, one row per CDR3 protein. The table has about 700,000 distinct CDR3 sequences, over 12% seen once. J was trimmed by 3 bases and V by 1 base; bases with no gene match: 9. The germline V gene encodes CDR1 SQVTM and CDR2 ANQGSEA. The CDR3 totals 15 residues. The genes are TRBV29-1 and TRBJ2-7, with 7 positions matching TRBD2. This receptor was taken from a female donor in good health, serving as a healthy control. Sequencing used memory CD4+ T cells from blood. The CDR3 spells CSVEVGGTGVYEQYF. Here the CDR3 DNA reads TGCAGCGTTGAAGTGGGGGGGACGGGCGTCTACGAGCAGTACTTC.